These 8 T cell receptor beta chains came from one sample sequenced in a study of early T cells in non-severe SARS-CoV-2 infection. One entry per CDR3 protein, called by TCRdb with MiXCR from the 5' RACE reads. This table holds tens of thousands of distinct CDR3 sequences, less than 15% found once. The specimen was whole blood. These receptors all stem from an adult who was a healthcare worker with PCR-confirmed SARS-CoV-2 infection or an uninfected control (not recorded which).

The rearrangement uses TRBV18 and TRBJ2-1; 10 positions agree with TRBD2. V lost 4 bases, J lost 8 bases, and 5 bases stayed unmatched. This CDR3 region has 14 residues. Germline V lookup: CDR1 KGHSH, CDR2 LQKENI. The CDR3 sequence is CASSQRGGFDEQFF. CDR3 coding DNA: TGTGCCAGCTCACAGCGGGGGGGCTTCGATGAGCAGTTCTTC.

The sample holds a few counts of this clonotype. As DNA, the CDR3 is TGTGCCAGCAGCGTAGCTGGCGACGGGCGGGAAGAGACCCAGTACTTC. Protein product: CASSVAGDGREETQYF. The V call is TRBV9, the J call TRBJ2-5; perhaps TRBD2 as D (5 bases). Germline lookup yields CDR1 SGDLS and CDR2 YYNGEE. V lost 0 bases and J lost 3, with 15 bases in between. The CDR3 is 16 amino acids. Looking up the rest from reference TRBV9 and TRBJ2-5 gives the full variable domain: DSGVTQTPKHLITATGQRVTLRCSPRSGDLSVYWYQQSLDQGLQFLIQYYNGEERAKGNILERFSAQQFPDLHSELNLSSLELGDSALYFCASSVAGDGREETQYFGPGTRLLVL.

This clonotype turned up a few times. The rearrangement joins TRBV12-3 or TRBV12-4 to TRBJ1-2, with a tentative D call TRBD1 (5 bases). CDR3 length: 14 residues. Trimming took 2 bases from V and 2 from J, leaving 9 bases between them. The CDR3 here is CASSLTDRNYGYTF. The CDR3 DNA sequence: TGTGCCAGCAGTTTAACCGACAGAAACTATGGCTACACCTTC.

This clonotype showed up many times. This chain connects TRBV11-2 to TRBJ2-6; D tentatively reads TRBD1 or TRBD2 (6 bases each). The ends were cut back, 2 bases at V and 2 bases at J, with 10 bases in the middle. Germline CDR1 reads SGHAT; CDR2 reads FQNNGV. The CDR3 covers 16 residues. Here the CDR3 reads CASSLRGATGANVLTF. The CDR3 DNA is TGTGCCAGCAGCTTAAGGGGGGCGACTGGGGCCAACGTCCTGACTTTC.

This clonotype appeared a few times. The CDR3 DNA is TGTGCCAGCAGCTTAGGCGCGGGGGCGGGCGGCTACACCTTC. Its protein product is CASSLGAGAGGYTF. The chain uses TRBV7-9 and TRBJ1-2, with D perhaps matching TRBD1 (6 bases). The germline V gene has CDR1 SEHNR and CDR2 FQNEAQ (reference sequence). The CDR3 is made up of 14 amino acids. Trimming cost V 1 base and J 8 bases, with 14 bases left between them.

This chain connects TRBV29-1 to TRBJ2-1, with D unclear. The CDR3 has 11 residues. Trimming removed 4 bases from V and 6 bases from J, with 7 bases in between. Germline V gives CDR1 SQVTM, CDR2 ANQGSEA. The CDR3 nucleotides are TGCAGCGTTGCCCTTTCCAATGAGCAGTTCTTC. This gives the protein CSVALSNEQFF.

This clonotype was counted between two and nine times. The chain is built from TRBV7-2 and TRBJ2-3; unclear D gene. The CDR3 is 13 residues long. Deletions cut 5 bases from V and 5 bases from J, with 11 bases between. Germline V gene lookup returns CDR1 SGHTA and CDR2 FQGNSA. The chain's CDR3 is CASSPRRVDTQYF. The DNA for the CDR3 is TGTGCCAGCAGCCCCAGACGGGTAGATACGCAGTATTTT.

The chain carries TRBV18 and TRBJ1-2, with 9 bases identical to TRBD1. Per germline, CDR1 KGHSH and CDR2 LQKENI. There are 14 residues in the CDR3. V gave up 6 bases and J gave up 6 bases; unmatched junction bases: 8. The CDR3 protein is CASSPTGQGHGYTF. In DNA, the CDR3 is TGTGCCAGCTCTCCTACGGGACAGGGCCATGGCTACACCTTC.